Presented here are 22 T cell receptor beta chains from one specimen sequenced in a study of OX40 agonist ivuxolimab in advanced cancers. Method: immunoSEQ multiplex PCR; TCRdb's copy keeps in-frame clones and lacks some. The data contain about 20,000 clones, 80% to 95% of them seen just once; the ten biggest clones take up around 56%. This material consisted of CD4+ or CD8+ T cells sorted from blood, taken in a trial of the OX40 agonist ivuxolimab. The receptors stem from an adult with an advanced solid tumor such as melanoma, head and neck, liver or kidney cancer.

This clone was detected only a few times. The chain has TRBV27 and TRBJ1-1, with TRBD1 as a possible D gene (6 bases). V shed 8 bases and J shed 5 bases, with 21 bases lying between them. Germline CDR1 reads MNHEY; CDR2 reads SMNVEV (reference sequence). This CDR3 is 15 amino acids long. The CDR3 DNA reads as TGTGCCAGCCATCCTCACCCGGGGGCTTGGACTGAAGCTTTCTTT. This sequence encodes CASHPHPGAWTEAFF.

The gene calls are TRBV15 and TRBJ2-5; a weak D match, TRBD1 (7 bases). The germline V gene encodes CDR1 LNHNV and CDR2 YYDKDF (reference sequence). The CDR3 is 15 residues long. V gave up 3 bases and J gave up 2 bases, with 13 bases separating them. The CDR3 bases are TGTGCCACCAGCAGGGGCGGGACAGCGCAAGAGACCCAGTACTTC. Translated, it gives CATSRGGTAQETQYF.

V gene TRBV5-4 combines with J gene TRBJ2-2; a possible D gene is TRBD2 (6 bases). The CDR3 contains 14 residues. Germline values: CDR1 SGHNT, CDR2 YYREEE (reference sequence). Trimming cost V 6 bases and J 5 bases, with 14 bases left between them. The CDR3 DNA is TGTGCCAGCAACCCGGGACTTCCGACCGGGGAGCTGTTTTTT. This gives the protein CASNPGLPTGELFF.

The V gene is TRBV5-1, the J gene TRBJ2-7; TRBD2 aligns across 10 bases. Trimming removed 5 bases from V and 5 bases from J; junction bases left unmatched: 7. This CDR3 is built from 14 residues. CDR1 and CDR2 (germline): SGHRS, YFSETQ. The CDR3 bases are TGCGCCAGCAGTCCATCGGGACTAGCGAACGAGCAGTACTTC. Protein product: CASSPSGLANEQYF.

This chain links TRBV4-2 with TRBJ2-7; 13 positions match TRBD2. With 0 bases clipped from V and 7 bases from J, the junction kept 6 bases outside the gene matches. The CDR3 extends over 16 amino acids. Germline assignment: CDR1 LGHNA and CDR2 YNFKEQ. This CDR3 is CASSQDPGTSGVEQYF. CDR3 sequence (DNA): TGTGCCAGCAGCCAAGATCCGGGGACTAGCGGGGTGGAGCAGTACTTC.

This clone was detected once. The chain recombines TRBV29-1 with TRBJ2-5; D might be TRBD1 (6 bases). V was shortened by 6 bases and J by 4 bases, with 12 bases between the two germline ends. In germline, CDR1 is SQVTM, CDR2 ANQGSEA. The CDR3 is 12 residues long. CDR3 nucleotide sequence: TGCAGCGTGTACAGGGAACCAGAGACCCAGTACTTC. Protein: CSVYREPETQYF. Full variable domain (missing parts from reference TRBV29-1 and TRBJ2-5): SAVISQKPSRDICQRGTSLTIQCQVDSQVTMMFWYRQQPGQSLTLIATANQGSEATYESGFVIDKFPISRPNLTFSTLTVSNMSPEDSSIYLCSVYREPETQYFGPGTRLLVL.

The rearrangement links TRBV5-4 to TRBJ2-2; D not certain. V was clipped by 4 bases and J by 1 base, with 11 bases between them. This CDR3 spans 15 amino acids. Germline CDR1 reads SGHNT; CDR2 reads YYREEE (reference sequence). The CDR3: CASSQLGQNTGELFF. Written as DNA, the CDR3 is TGTGCCAGCAGCCAACTCGGGCAGAACACCGGGGAGCTGTTTTTT. Full variable domain (outside the CDR3, taken from reference TRBV5-4 and TRBJ2-2): ETGVTQSPTHLIKTRGQQVTLRCSSQSGHNTVSWYQQALGQGPQFIFQYYREEENGRGNFPPRFSGLQFPNYSSELNVNALELDDSALYLCASSQLGQNTGELFFGEGSRLTVL.

The count of this clone is one. V is TRBV29-1 and J is TRBJ2-7, with TRBD1 matching 9 bases. Germline trimming cut 1 base from V and 4 bases from J; bases unmatched to any gene: 5. The CDR3 contains 14 residues. Germline CDR1 and CDR2: SQVTM and ANQGSEA. The CDR3 DNA follows: TGCAGCGTTGAAGCGGACGGACAGGGGTACGAGCAGTACTTC. Its translation is CSVEADGQGYEQYF.

The rearrangement joins TRBV11-2 to TRBJ2-1; TRBD1 or TRBD2 may be the D gene (5 bases each). The length of the CDR3 is 16 residues. Germline assignment: CDR1 SGHAT and CDR2 FQNNGV. V lost 0 bases, J lost 6 bases, and 15 bases lay in between. The CDR3 coding sequence is TGTGCCAGCAGCTTAGATGGACCCGGGGCCCGCAATGAGCAGTTCTTC. Protein: CASSLDGPGARNEQFF.

This clone showed up just once. The chain combines TRBV7-9 with TRBJ2-7; D not certain. The length of the CDR3 is 13 residues. Trimming left V 5 bases short and J 3 bases short, with 11 bases between. Germline V gives CDR1 SEHNR, CDR2 FQNEAQ (reference sequence). In nucleotides, the CDR3 is TGTGCCAGCAGCCTAGGCCTGGACTACGAGCAGTACTTC. This codes for CASSLGLDYEQYF.

This clone was seen once. This rearrangement joins TRBV6-5 to TRBJ1-1, with D tentatively TRBD1 (5 bases). CDR3 length equals 12 residues. The V gene lost 4 bases and the J gene lost 6 bases, with 9 bases spanning the gap. CDR1 and CDR2 from the germline V gene are MNHEY and SVGAGI. The CDR3 is CASSFSGAEAFF. CDR3 sequence (DNA): TGTGCCAGCAGTTTTTCGGGGGCTGAAGCTTTCTTT.

This chain joins TRBV30 and TRBJ2-6, with D unclear. Per germline, CDR1 GTSNPN and CDR2 SVGIG (reference sequence). The CDR3 is 13 residues long. V was trimmed by 3 bases and J by 7 bases, leaving 10 bases between them. The chain's CDR3 is CAWRYLEANVLTF. The CDR3 bases are TGTGCCTGGAGGTATCTCGAAGCCAACGTCCTGACTTTC.

The rearrangement joins TRBV30 to TRBJ2-7; 8 nucleotides align to TRBD2. CDR1 and CDR2 from the germline V gene are GTSNPN and SVGIG (reference sequence). The trim removed 1 base at V and 6 bases at J, leaving 17 bases unmatched. The CDR3 consists of 17 residues. Written as DNA, the CDR3 is TGTGCCTGGAGTGGAGGCAGCGGGGGCGTAATAAGGGGCGAGCAGTACTTC. It is translated as CAWSGGSGGVIRGEQYF.

The chain is built from TRBV7-3 and TRBJ1-4; TRBD1 aligns across 8 bases. From germline, CDR1 is SGHTA and CDR2 FQGTGA. This CDR3 spans 15 amino acids. V was clipped by 2 bases and J by 6 bases; unmatched bases: 5. CDR3 loop: CASSLAGTGDEKLFF. The CDR3 DNA sequence: TGTGCCAGCAGCTTAGCAGGGACAGGAGATGAAAAACTGTTTTTT.

J is TRBJ1-1 and V is TRBV5-1; D is undetermined. V lost 0 bases to trimming and J lost 7 bases, with 4 bases between them. There are 11 residues in the CDR3. Per germline, CDR1 SGHRS and CDR2 YFSETQ. This chain's CDR3 is CASSLGLEAFF. In DNA form, the CDR3 reads TGCGCCAGCAGCTTGGGCCTTGAAGCTTTCTTT. The variable domain in full, completed from reference TRBV5-1 and TRBJ1-1, reads KAGVTQTPRYLIKTRGQQVTLSCSPISGHRSVSWYQQTPGQGLQFLFEYFSETQRNKGNFPGRFSGRQFSNSRSEMNVSTLELGDSALYLCASSLGLEAFFGQGTRLTVV.

J is TRBJ1-1 and V is TRBV6-4, with a possible D match to TRBD1 (5 bases). CDR1 is MRHNA and CDR2 is SNTAGT in the germline V gene. V lost 0 bases, J lost 1 base, and 9 bases lay in between. This CDR3 is 15 amino acids long. CDR3 amino acids: CASSDSSGGNTEAFF. The CDR3 bases are TGTGCCAGCAGTGACTCGAGCGGGGGGAACACTGAAGCTTTCTTT.

The V call is TRBV19, the J call TRBJ1-5, with D possibly matching TRBD1 (5 bases). The CDR3 extends over 14 amino acids. CDR1 is LNHDA, CDR2 SQIVND, per germline (reference sequence). V was pared by 5 bases and J by 1 base, with 9 bases between. DNA for the CDR3: TGTGCCAGTAGTCAGGGATACAGCAATCAGCCCCAGCATTTT. This translates into CASSQGYSNQPQHF.

The rearrangement uses TRBV30 and TRBJ2-2; TRBD1 or TRBD2 may be the D gene (6 bases each). The germline V and J ends were trimmed by 3 bases and 6 bases, with 11 bases remaining between them. This CDR3 spans 13 amino acids. Looked up from germline, CDR1 is GTSNPN and CDR2 is SVGIG (reference sequence). CDR3 sequence: CAWRSGAAGELFF. Here the CDR3 DNA reads TGTGCCTGGAGGTCGGGGGCAGCCGGGGAGCTGTTTTTT.

V is TRBV5-1 and J is TRBJ2-7; TRBD1 might be the D (6 bases). V gave up 4 bases and J gave up 0 bases, with 14 bases separating them. The CDR3 sequence is 15 residues long. CDR1 and CDR2 from the germline V gene are SGHRS and YFSETQ. CDR3 DNA: TGCGCCAGCAGCCAAACCAAGGACAGCTCCTACGAGCAGTACTTC. Translation gives CASSQTKDSSYEQYF.

This chain joins TRBV19 and TRBJ2-7, with D perhaps matching TRBD1 (5 bases). CDR3 length: 14 amino acids. Between the trimmed V and J ends, which lost 5 bases and 5 bases, there was a span of 16 bases. The germline CDR1 and CDR2 sequences are LNHDA and SQIVND (reference sequence). This CDR3 is CASSPMDMTHEQYF. Written as DNA, the CDR3 is TGTGCCAGTAGTCCGATGGACATGACCCACGAGCAGTACTTC.

This chain joins TRBV27 and TRBJ1-2, with D maybe TRBD1 (6 bases). Germline loops: CDR1 MNHEY, CDR2 SMNVEV (reference sequence). Trimming took 8 bases from V and 0 from J, leaving 10 bases between them. This CDR3 has 13 residues. Here the CDR3 DNA reads TGTGCCAGCCGGACAGAATCTAACTATGGCTACACCTTC. Its protein product is CASRTESNYGYTF.

This clone showed up just once. J is TRBJ1-6 and V is TRBV5-1; unclear D gene. This CDR3 is built from 14 residues. The ends were cut back, 1 base at V and 6 bases at J, with 8 bases in the middle. Looked up from germline, CDR1 is SGHRS and CDR2 is YFSETQ. CDR3 loop: CASSLNRVNSPLHF. CDR3 nucleotides: TGCGCCAGCAGCTTGAACAGAGTTAATTCACCCCTCCACTTT.